What follows is one T cell receptor (beta chain) and its context. The target antigen is unknown. There are 14 residues in the CDR3. CDR1 is MNHEY, CDR2 SMNVEV, per germline (reference sequence). With V trimmed by 5 bases and J by 4 bases, 4 bases remained unmatched. The method was immunoSEQ multiplex PCR; TCRdb's version includes in-frame clones alone and lacks a portion of them. The repertoire holds tens of thousands of clones, with 88% as singletons. This sample is drawn from a study of T cell responses to AZD1222 COVID-19 vaccine. General study results and limits: Researchers took repertoire samples only after the peak T cell response had come. Donor demographics were predominantly white British with a female majority; clonal diversity may be underestimated. Two doses of AZD1222 preceded a rise in Spike-specific TCR breadth and depth.

The sequence was obtained from an adult in good health. This specimen was peripheral blood, taken on day 0 of AZD1222 vaccination. The chain joins TRBV27 to TRBJ1-5; 8 bases fit TRBD1. CDR3 bases: TGTGCCAGCAGTCGACAGGGGTCGAATCAGCCCCAGCATTTT. This translates into CASSRQGSNQPQHF.